These 5 T cell receptor beta chains originate from one sample sequenced in a study of shared clonotypes between healthy human individuals. It was CD45RO-negative cells, positively selected for CCR7, that made up naive CD8 cells, with terminally differentiated effector memory CD45RA+ cells excluded. Clones were read by immunoSEQ multiplex PCR, and TCRdb kept only the in-frame ones, dropping some. Of hundreds of thousands of clones listed, around 92% are singletons. The sequenced material came from naive CD8+ T cells sorted from blood. Receptors originate from a man aged 25-45 years in good health.

V gene TRBV7-2 combines with J gene TRBJ2-4; the D gene is possibly TRBD1 (6 bases). V lost 2 bases and J lost 1, with 18 bases in between. In germline, CDR1 is SGHTA, CDR2 FQGNSA. This CDR3 has 18 residues. CDR3 amino acids: CASSLRAGEFAAKNIQYF. In nucleotides, the CDR3 is TGTGCCAGCAGCTTAAGGGCAGGGGAGTTTGCGGCCAAAAACATTCAGTACTTC. Drawing the rest from reference TRBV7-2 and TRBJ2-4, the complete variable domain is GAGVSQSPSNKVTEKGKDVELRCDPISGHTALYWYRQSLGQGLEFLIYFQGNSAPDKSGLPSDRFSAERTGGSVSTLTIQRTQQEDSAVYLCASSLRAGEFAAKNIQYFGAGTRLSVL.

This clone was recorded once. The chain combines TRBV11-2 with TRBJ2-5, with 8 bases aligning to TRBD2. In germline, CDR1 is SGHAT, CDR2 FQNNGV. Germline trimming cut 5 bases from V and 5 bases from J; bases unmatched to any gene: 19. The CDR3 is 18 residues long. CDR3: CASSQKALAAGAWETQYF. The DNA for the CDR3 is TGTGCCAGCAGCCAGAAAGCCCTTGCAGCGGGAGCTTGGGAGACCCAGTACTTC.

CDR3 in DNA: TGTGCCAGCAGCTTTACCAGGGCGGCGGGGGATGGCTACACCTTC. Its protein product is CASSFTRAAGDGYTF. V and J are TRBV7-9 and TRBJ1-2, with D possibly matching TRBD1 (5 bases). Trimming took 3 bases from V and 6 from J, leaving 17 bases between them. The CDR3 runs 15 residues. The germline V gene has CDR1 SEHNR and CDR2 FQNEAQ (reference sequence).

Written as DNA, the CDR3 is TGTGCCAGCAGCCAAGTTGACGGGGTCGGTGAAGCTTTCTTT. It codes for CASSQVDGVGEAFF. The rearrangement links TRBV14 to TRBJ1-1; D ambiguous. CDR3 length equals 14 residues. V dropped 1 base and J dropped 7 bases, with 13 bases sitting between them. The germline V gene encodes CDR1 SGHDN and CDR2 FVKESK.

This sequence joins TRBV19 and TRBJ2-1, with 11 nucleotides matching TRBD2. Per the germline V gene, CDR1 is LNHDA and CDR2 is SQIVND (reference sequence). V lost 5 bases, J lost 6 bases, and 6 bases stayed unmatched. This CDR3 has 15 amino acids. In DNA, the CDR3 is TGTGCCAGTAGTGTGACTAGCGGGACGGGCAATGAGCAGTTCTTC. Its translation is CASSVTSGTGNEQFF.